These 15 T cell receptor beta chains share one sample of origin, sequenced in a study of shared clonotypes between healthy human individuals. Generated by immunoSEQ multiplex PCR, the TCRdb table keeps only in-frame clones and is missing some. Of 1,400,000 or so clones detected, less than 99% appear once; the ten largest clones hold about 0.35%. The sequenced material came from naive CD4+ T cells sorted from blood. The subset is: CD45RA+ positively selected. Receptor source: a man between 25 and 39 years old in good health.

The chain links TRBV19 to TRBJ2-6, with D possibly being TRBD1 (6 bases). Germline V gene lookup returns CDR1 LNHDA and CDR2 SQIVND (reference sequence). The CDR3 runs 18 residues. V lost 3 bases and J lost 1, with 16 bases in between. As DNA, the CDR3 is TGTGCCAGTAGTATCGCCCTAATACAGGGATCTGGGGCCAACGTCCTGACTTTC. Translation: CASSIALIQGSGANVLTF.

This clone was counted a single time. J is TRBJ2-1 and V is TRBV7-6; TRBD1 might be the D (5 bases). Germline values: CDR1 SGHVS, CDR2 FNYEAQ. Between the trimmed V and J ends, which lost 5 bases and 0 bases, there was a span of 11 bases. This CDR3 has 15 residues. CDR3 residues: CASSPRVSSYNEQFF. The CDR3 DNA sequence: TGTGCCAGCAGCCCCAGGGTTAGCTCCTACAATGAGCAGTTCTTC. The variable domain in full, with the rest retrieved from reference TRBV7-6 and TRBJ2-1, is GAGVSQSPRYKVTKRGQDVALRCDPISGHVSLYWYRQALGQGPEFLTYFNYEAQQDKSGLPNDRFSAERPEGSISTLTIQRTEQRDSAMYRCASSPRVSSYNEQFFGPGTRLTVL.

Details on this clone: One end of the junction does not line up with germline, which may come from a read error. The V gene is TRBV5-4, the J gene TRBJ2-2; possible D gene TRBD2, 6 bases. CDR3 length: 12 amino acids. CDR1 and CDR2 (germline): SGHNT, YYREEE (reference sequence). Here the CDR3 DNA reads TGTGCCAGCAGCGCCGACATGGGGGGGCTGTTTTTT. It codes for CASSADMGGLFF.

This chain links TRBV7-8 with TRBJ1-3, with unresolved D. V was clipped by 5 bases and J by 0 bases, with 11 bases between them. The V gene's germline CDR1 is SGHVS and CDR2 FQNEAQ. The length of the CDR3 is 15 residues. CDR3 sequence: CASSPGTGSGNTIYF. Written as DNA, the CDR3 is TGTGCCAGCAGCCCTGGTACGGGCTCTGGAAACACCATATATTTT.

V is TRBV25-1 and J is TRBJ2-5; 11 nucleotides line up with TRBD2. The CDR3 consists of 16 residues. CDR1 MGHDK and CDR2 SYGVNS come from the germline V gene. V lost 1 base, J lost 4 bases, and 5 bases stayed unmatched. The chain's CDR3 is CASSEFSGRAPETQYF. CDR3 in DNA: TGTGCCAGCAGTGAATTTAGCGGGAGGGCCCCAGAGACCCAGTACTTC.

This sequence joins TRBV7-6 and TRBJ2-1, with a possible D match to TRBD2 (5 bases). The CDR3 is 16 residues long. Germline loops: CDR1 SGHVS, CDR2 FNYEAQ. V lost 2 bases and J lost 4, with 15 bases in between. This CDR3 reads CASSLSTGRFYNEQFF. The CDR3 DNA is TGTGCCAGCAGCTTATCTACGGGAAGGTTTTACAATGAGCAGTTCTTC. The full variable domain, with the rest looked up from reference TRBV7-6 and TRBJ2-1, is GAGVSQSPRYKVTKRGQDVALRCDPISGHVSLYWYRQALGQGPEFLTYFNYEAQQDKSGLPNDRFSAERPEGSISTLTIQRTEQRDSAMYRCASSLSTGRFYNEQFFGPGTRLTVL.

This CDR3 is CASSRRDSKEKLFF. The CDR3 DNA is TGTGCCAGCAGCCGACGGGACAGTAAAGAAAAACTGTTTTTT. This chain uses TRBV7-6 with TRBJ1-4; 7 bases fit TRBD1. Germline-derived CDR1 and CDR2 are SGHVS and FNYEAQ. V was clipped by 5 bases and J by 8 bases; unmatched bases: 8. The CDR3 is 14 residues long.

The J gene is TRBJ2-1, the V gene TRBV10-1, with TRBD2 matching 14 bases. The CDR3 contains 16 residues. Trimming removed 2 bases from V and 4 bases from J; junction bases left unmatched: 1. Germline V gives CDR1 WNHNN, CDR2 SYGVQD (reference sequence). The CDR3 protein is CASSEGTSGSYNEQFF. Here the CDR3 DNA reads TGCGCCAGCAGTGAGGGGACTAGCGGGAGTTACAATGAGCAGTTCTTC.

This chain links TRBV10-3 with TRBJ1-3; D not certain. The V end lost 7 bases, the J end lost 7 bases, and 20 bases lay between the germline ends. CDR1 ENHRY and CDR2 SYGVKD come from the germline V gene. The CDR3 length is 15 residues. The CDR3 DNA reads TGTGCCATCACCCCGGAGGCGGCAGCGTGGAACACCATATATTTT. It encodes CAITPEAAAWNTIYF.

The V and J genes are TRBV14 and TRBJ2-7; D assignment may be TRBD1 or TRBD2 (5 bases each). Germline CDR1 SGHDN, CDR2 FVKESK. V was shortened by 5 bases and J by 7 bases, with 15 bases between the two germline ends. This CDR3 contains 13 residues. In nucleotides, the CDR3 is TGTGCCAGCAGCGGGCAGGGAGTACGGGAGCAGTACTTC. This codes for CASSGQGVREQYF.

This clone has a single count. The sample has other DNA sequences that encode this CDR3 too. The chain uses TRBV20-1 and TRBJ2-7; no clear D. CDR1 is DFQATT and CDR2 is SNEGSKA in the germline V gene (reference sequence). The V end was cut by 3 bases, the J end by 3 bases, with 6 bases between. The CDR3 consists of 11 residues. The CDR3 region is CSASLGYEQYF. CDR3 DNA sequence: TGCAGTGCTAGTCTGGGCTACGAGCAGTACTTC.

CDR3 in DNA: TGTGCCAGTACATTGGGCAACGCGAACACCGGGGAGCTGTTTTTT. This gives the protein CASTLGNANTGELFF. This chain uses TRBV18 with TRBJ2-2; D unclear. V was cut by 9 bases and J by 0 bases, with 14 bases left in between. Germline V gene sequence: CDR1 KGHSH, CDR2 LQKENI. The CDR3 spans 15 residues.

This chain's CDR3 is CASSPRQGTATNEKLFF. CDR3 coding DNA: TGTGCCAGCAGCCCGAGACAGGGAACTGCAACTAATGAAAAACTGTTTTTT. This chain connects TRBV7-2 to TRBJ1-4; the match to TRBD1 covers 7 bases. CDR3 size: 17 residues. The ends lost 5 bases at V and 0 bases at J; junction bases unmatched: 9. Germline V gene data show CDR1 as SGHTA and CDR2 as FQGNSA.

The chain links TRBV28 to TRBJ2-7, with 8 positions matching TRBD2. V shed 8 bases, J shed 4 bases, and the junction held 10 bases outside the gene matches. Per germline, CDR1 MDHEN and CDR2 SYDVKM. CDR3 size: 14 residues. The CDR3, as DNA: TGTGCCAGCCAACTCGGGGGGGGAACTTACGAGCAGTACTTC. This encodes CASQLGGGTYEQYF.

The chain recombines TRBV14 with TRBJ2-1; possibly TRBD1 for D (5 bases). V was clipped by 7 bases and J by 2 bases, with 15 bases between them. CDR3 length equals 15 residues. Germline V gene data show CDR1 as SGHDN and CDR2 as FVKESK. CDR3 coding DNA: TGTGCCAGCACCCAGGGCCAGGGTCCCTACAATGAGCAGTTCTTC. Amino acids: CASTQGQGPYNEQFF.